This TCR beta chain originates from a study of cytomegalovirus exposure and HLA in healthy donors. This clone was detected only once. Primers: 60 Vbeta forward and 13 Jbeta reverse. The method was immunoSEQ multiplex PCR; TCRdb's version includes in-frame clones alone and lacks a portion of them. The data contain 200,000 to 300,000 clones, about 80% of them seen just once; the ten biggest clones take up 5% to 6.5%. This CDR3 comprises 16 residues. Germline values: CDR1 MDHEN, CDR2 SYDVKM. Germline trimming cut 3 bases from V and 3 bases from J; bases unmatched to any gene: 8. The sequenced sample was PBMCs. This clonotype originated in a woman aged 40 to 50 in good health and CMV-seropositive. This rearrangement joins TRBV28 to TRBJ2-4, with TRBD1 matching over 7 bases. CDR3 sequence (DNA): TGTGCCAGCAGTTTCGGTACAGGGGCTCTCAAAAACATTCAGTACTTC. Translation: CASSFGTGALKNIQYF.